These 32 T cell receptor beta chains came from one sample sequenced in a study of vaccination and CD4 T cells after COVID-19. CD4+ T cells that had been cultured provided DNA sequenced with the Oncomine TCR Beta short-read assay. One entry per CDR3 protein, called by TCRdb with MiXCR from the PCR reads. The sample lists some 9,300 distinct CDR3 sequences, around 50% occurring once. Regarding treatment: roughly 11-day PBMC culture with coronavirus spike peptide pools or control peptides (ViraFEST assay). The antigens these receptors bind are not known. The sequencing sample was made of CD4+ T cells from blood, cultured in vitro. The receptors here all came from a human donor who had recovered from COVID-19.

The chain links TRBV20-1 to TRBJ2-7; D may correspond to TRBD1 or TRBD2 (5 bases each). Germline-derived CDR1 and CDR2 are DFQATT and SNEGSKA (reference sequence). CDR3 length equals 14 residues. V lost 3 bases to trimming and J lost 2 bases, with 14 bases between them. The CDR3 protein is CSASRDGVTYEQYF. For the CDR3, the DNA is TGCAGTGCTAGTAGGGACGGTGTCACCTACGAGCAGTACTTC.

This clonotype has only a few counts. The chain recombines TRBV20-1 with TRBJ1-1; D ambiguous. The V end was cut by 1 base, the J end by 11 bases, with 11 bases between. The CDR3 totals 11 residues. Germline V CDR1 and CDR2: DFQATT, SNEGSKA (reference sequence). The CDR3 bases are TGCAGTGCTAGAGGGGCCGGTGAGGCTTTCTTT. Translating it yields CSARGAGEAFF.

The chain links TRBV19 to TRBJ1-1; 8 bases are a match to TRBD1. With V trimmed by 5 bases and J by 5 bases, 10 bases remained unmatched. The germline gives CDR1 LNHDA, CDR2 SQIVND (reference sequence). The CDR3 consists of 15 residues. DNA for the CDR3: TGTGCCAGTAGTTCGCTCGACAGGGGTCAGACTGAAGCTTTCTTT. It encodes CASSSLDRGQTEAFF.

The chain couples TRBV20-1 to TRBJ1-6; D not certain. This CDR3 has 16 amino acids. Germline V gene data show CDR1 as DFQATT and CDR2 as SNEGSKA (reference sequence). V was clipped by 3 bases and J by 0 bases, with 12 bases between them. CDR3 sequence reads: CSASGRLSSYNSPLHF. The CDR3 nucleotides are TGCAGTGCTAGTGGAAGGCTGAGCTCCTATAATTCACCCCTCCACTTT.

This clonotype has a handful of counts. V is TRBV6-1 and J is TRBJ2-1, with 8 bases identical to TRBD1. This CDR3 spans 14 amino acids. Unmatched junction bases numbered 3, after V lost 6 bases and J lost 2 bases. The germline CDR1 and CDR2 sequences are MNHNS and SASEGT. The CDR3 bases are TGTGCCAGCAGGACAGGGGCCGCCTACAATGAGCAGTTCTTC. Protein: CASRTGAAYNEQFF.

This clonotype was detected only a few times. This chain links TRBV24-1 with TRBJ2-3; D is unclear. The CDR3 consists of 13 residues. Looked up from germline, CDR1 is KGHDR and CDR2 is SFDVKD. With 3 bases removed from V and 1 base from J, the gap between germline ends came to 4 bases. The CDR3: CATSDPRTDTQYF. CDR3 DNA: TGTGCCACCAGTGATCCGCGCACAGATACGCAGTATTTT.

This rearrangement joins TRBV7-2 to TRBJ2-5; 12 bases are a match to TRBD2. Germline V CDR1 and CDR2: SGHTA, FQGNSA. The trim removed 1 base at V and 0 bases at J, leaving 12 bases unmatched. This CDR3 is built from 20 residues. The CDR3: CASSLVRSGWTSGNQETQYF. The CDR3 coding sequence is TGTGCCAGCAGCTTAGTTCGCTCGGGATGGACTAGCGGGAACCAAGAGACCCAGTACTTC.

The chain joins TRBV20-1 to TRBJ1-5; 7 bases line up with TRBD1. V shed 3 bases, J shed 5 bases, and the junction held 10 bases outside the gene matches. The CDR3 runs 15 residues. Germline V CDR1 and CDR2: DFQATT, SNEGSKA (reference sequence). The CDR3 region is CSARGETGVDQPQHF. The CDR3 nucleotides are TGCAGTGCTAGGGGGGAAACAGGGGTGGATCAGCCCCAGCATTTT.

The chain carries TRBV3-1 and TRBJ1-5; no definite D call. CDR1 is LGHDT and CDR2 is YNNKEL in the germline V gene (reference sequence). The CDR3 is made up of 15 amino acids. Trimming took 2 bases from V and 3 from J, leaving 11 bases between them. CDR3 region: CASSQSSNSNQPQHF. The CDR3 nucleotides are TGTGCCAGCAGCCAATCAAGCAATTCCAATCAGCCCCAGCATTTT. Based on the CDR3 plus reference TRBV3-1 and TRBJ1-5, the full variable domain is DTAVSQTPKYLVTQMGNDKSIKCEQNLGHDTMYWYKQDSKKFLKIMFSYNNKELIINETVPNRFSPKSPDKAHLNLHINSLELGDSAVYFCASSQSSNSNQPQHFGDGTRLSIL.

The chain carries TRBV27 and TRBJ1-1; D not certain. The CDR3 consists of 13 residues. Germline CDR1 MNHEY, CDR2 SMNVEV (reference sequence). V was shortened by 4 bases and J by 5 bases, with 11 bases between the two germline ends. The CDR3 nucleotides read TGTGCCAGCAGTTCAAGGTTGCGGACTGAAGCTTTCTTT. This sequence encodes CASSSRLRTEAFF.

The chain employs TRBV12-3 or TRBV12-4 and TRBJ1-1, with D tentatively TRBD1 (6 bases). V lost 5 bases, J lost 6 bases, and 13 bases lay in between. The CDR3 has 13 residues. CDR3 residues: CASSLGGVAEAFF. CDR3 coding DNA: TGTGCCAGCAGTCTAGGGGGAGTTGCTGAAGCTTTCTTT.

This clonotype was seen once. The J gene is TRBJ1-2, the V gene TRBV6-1; D is uncertain. The V gene's germline CDR1 is MNHNS and CDR2 SASEGT. CDR3 length: 14 amino acids. Trimming took off 6 bases at V and 7 bases at J, with 18 bases between the two ends. The CDR3 loop reads CASSFRAGYGGYTF. In nucleotides, the CDR3 is TGTGCCAGCAGCTTCCGGGCTGGGTATGGTGGCTACACCTTC.

The chain couples TRBV5-4 to TRBJ1-2; TRBD1 matches at 10 bases. J was trimmed by 6 bases and V by 7 bases; bases with no gene match: 6. Germline CDR1 reads SGHNT; CDR2 reads YYREEE (reference sequence). The CDR3 is made up of 13 amino acids. CDR3 DNA: TGTGCCAGCCGACGGACAGGGGGGAATGGCTACACCTTC. It yields the protein CASRRTGGNGYTF.

The V call is TRBV20-1, the J call TRBJ2-1; TRBD2 agrees at 7 bases. V lost 3 bases and J lost 7; bases outside the gene matches: 6. The CDR3 runs to 13 residues. CDR1 and CDR2 from the germline V gene are DFQATT and SNEGSKA (reference sequence). The CDR3 region has the DNA TGCAGTGCTAGGAGAGCAGCGGGAAATGAGCAGTTCTTC. It specifies CSARRAAGNEQFF.

This rearrangement joins TRBV27 to TRBJ2-2, with D tentatively TRBD1 (6 bases). V gave up 7 bases and J gave up 0 bases, with 9 bases separating them. The CDR3 loop spans 14 amino acids. Germline CDR1 reads MNHEY; CDR2 reads SMNVEV (reference sequence). CDR3 protein: CASTEGANTGELFF. The CDR3 DNA reads TGTGCCAGCACCGAGGGGGCGAACACCGGGGAGCTGTTTTTT.

By its share, this clonotype is medium-sized (0.01 to 0.1%). CDR3 DNA sequence: TGTGCCAGCAGCCTCGGACAGGTCACAGATACGCAGTATTTT. Translation gives CASSLGQVTDTQYF. The V call is TRBV7-3, the J call TRBJ2-3; 7 nucleotides line up with TRBD1. There are 14 residues in the CDR3. Germline lookup yields CDR1 SGHTA and CDR2 FQGTGA. The ends lost 5 bases at V and 2 bases at J; junction bases unmatched: 4.

In DNA form, the CDR3 reads TGTGCCAGCAGCCGGGGGAGGGGGGATGAAAAACTGTTTTTT. The encoded protein is CASSRGRGDEKLFF. The genes are TRBV7-8 and TRBJ1-4; tentative D call: TRBD1 (6 bases). V shed 5 bases and J shed 6 bases, with 13 bases lying between them. The V gene's germline CDR1 is SGHVS and CDR2 FQNEAQ. The CDR3 extends over 14 amino acids.

This clonotype was seen a few times. V gene TRBV24-1 combines with J gene TRBJ1-2; the match to TRBD1 covers 9 bases. This CDR3 comprises 14 residues. Per the germline V gene, CDR1 is KGHDR and CDR2 is SFDVKD. Losses at the gene ends were 9 bases for V and 2 bases for J; bases not matched to a gene: 6. The CDR3, as DNA: TGTGCCACCTCCCGGACAGGGGCCAACTATGGCTACACCTTC. This codes for CATSRTGANYGYTF.

This clonotype has only a few counts. This chain uses TRBV10-2 with TRBJ1-2; possibly TRBD1 for D (6 bases). The V end was cut by 6 bases, the J end by 6 bases, with 14 bases between. Germline CDR1 reads WSHSY; CDR2 reads SAAADI. This CDR3 has 13 amino acids. The CDR3 coding sequence is TGCGCCAGCAGCCCCCAGGGGACCCATGGCTACACCTTC. It translates to CASSPQGTHGYTF.

The genes are TRBV7-2 and TRBJ2-7, with 10 positions matching TRBD1. The CDR3 loop spans 16 amino acids. With V trimmed by 2 bases and J by 2 bases, 6 bases remained unmatched. Germline CDR1 and CDR2: SGHTA and FQGNSA. The CDR3 reads CASSLSGQGPPYEQYF. The CDR3 DNA sequence: TGTGCCAGCAGCTTATCGGGACAGGGGCCCCCCTACGAGCAGTACTTC.

This clonotype has more than one count but fewer than ten. The V and J genes are TRBV11-2 and TRBJ2-7, with 12 bases identical to TRBD2. After removal of 5 bases from V and 3 bases from J, the junction contained 8 bases not matched to a gene. Germline assignment: CDR1 SGHAT and CDR2 FQNNGV. CDR3 length: 16 amino acids. CDR3 sequence reads: CASSRGGLAGHYEQYF. CDR3 DNA: TGTGCCAGCAGCAGGGGGGGACTAGCGGGCCACTACGAGCAGTACTTC.

The V and J genes are TRBV24-1 and TRBJ2-5, with D possibly TRBD1 on 6 matching bases. This CDR3 comprises 16 residues. Trimming removed 4 bases at V and 5 bases at J, with 19 bases between. Germline loops: CDR1 KGHDR, CDR2 SFDVKD. The CDR3 DNA sequence: TGTGCCACCAGTGACGCAACAGGGACGGGGCCGGAGACCCAGTACTTC. It specifies CATSDATGTGPETQYF.

The CDR3 nucleotides read TGCAGTGCCGGCTTCCGGAGGAAAGAGACCCAGTACTTC. Amino acid sequence: CSAGFRRKETQYF. This chain uses TRBV20-1 with TRBJ2-5; tentatively, D is TRBD2 (5 bases). Germline lookup yields CDR1 DFQATT and CDR2 SNEGSKA (reference sequence). This CDR3 has 13 amino acids. Trimming removed 6 bases at V and 3 bases at J, with 14 bases between.

The genes are TRBV9 and TRBJ2-5; D may be TRBD1 (6 bases). Per the germline V gene, CDR1 is SGDLS and CDR2 is YYNGEE. V was pared by 4 bases and J by 3 bases, with 13 bases between. This CDR3 is built from 14 residues. The chain's CDR3 is CASSPTQGKETQYF. DNA of the CDR3: TGTGCCAGCAGCCCGACACAGGGTAAAGAGACCCAGTACTTC.

This clonotype has more than one count but fewer than ten. The genes are TRBV7-9 and TRBJ2-3, with D perhaps matching TRBD1 or TRBD2 (5 bases each). Germline CDR1 is SEHNR and CDR2 is FQNEAQ (reference sequence). The CDR3 sequence is 16 residues long. With 6 bases removed from V and 1 base from J, the gap between germline ends came to 17 bases. CDR3 in DNA: TGTGCCAGCAGTTCCTATCCGGGGCTTGGCACAGATACGCAGTATTTT. Translation: CASSSYPGLGTDTQYF.

In this sample, this clonotype turned up a few times. The rearrangement joins TRBV15 to TRBJ2-7; a possible D gene is TRBD1 (6 bases). This CDR3 spans 15 amino acids. Trimming pared 1 base from V and 1 base from J, leaving 11 bases between. Per germline, CDR1 LNHNV and CDR2 YYDKDF (reference sequence). CDR3 DNA: TGTGCCACCAGCAGAGGGGACATTCTATCCTACGAGCAGTACTTC. Translation gives CATSRGDILSYEQYF.

J is TRBJ1-1 and V is TRBV18, with 8 bases matching TRBD1. CDR1 and CDR2 (germline): KGHSH, LQKENI. The length of the CDR3 is 14 residues. V trimming: 5 bases; J trimming: 6 bases; junction bases outside the gene matches: 8. In DNA form, the CDR3 reads TGTGCCAGCTCAGTACAGGGGGAACAGGCTGAAGCTTTCTTT. It codes for CASSVQGEQAEAFF. The whole variable domain, filled in from reference TRBV18 and TRBJ1-1, reads NAGVMQNPRHLVRRRGQEARLRCSPMKGHSHVYWYRQLPEEGLKFMVYLQKENIIDESGMPKERFSAEFPKEGPSILRIQQVVRGDSAAYFCASSVQGEQAEAFFGQGTRLTVV.

The chain has TRBV27 and TRBJ2-2; no firm D call. Trimming stripped 4 bases from V and 6 bases from J, with 6 bases between. The CDR3 covers 12 residues. Germline V gives CDR1 MNHEY, CDR2 SMNVEV (reference sequence). CDR3 nucleotide sequence: TGTGCCAGCAGTTCGCGAGCCGGGGAGCTGTTTTTT. Residues: CASSSRAGELFF.

The count of this clonotype is one. The V gene is TRBV28, the J gene TRBJ2-7; D is unresolved. With 2 bases removed from V and 6 bases from J, the gap between germline ends came to 14 bases. Germline CDR1 MDHEN, CDR2 SYDVKM. The CDR3 runs to 14 residues. The CDR3 DNA reads as TGTGCCAGCAGTTTAAAAGATGACAAGGGCGAGCAGTACTTC. Protein product: CASSLKDDKGEQYF.

V gene TRBV12-3 or TRBV12-4 combines with J gene TRBJ2-7, with D possibly called TRBD1 or TRBD2 (5 bases each). V lost 5 bases and J 2 bases, leaving 13 bases between the germline ends. The CDR3 covers 14 residues. The CDR3 reads CASSHPGRAYEQYF. DNA of the CDR3: TGTGCCAGCAGTCACCCGGGACGGGCCTACGAGCAGTACTTC.

This chain links TRBV6-1 with TRBJ1-1; D not certain. Germline values: CDR1 MNHNS, CDR2 SASEGT. V was cut by 7 bases and J by 0 bases, with 15 bases left in between. The CDR3 totals 15 residues. CDR3 in DNA: TGTGCCAGCATTCGATCCGGGCAGGTGAACACTGAAGCTTTCTTT. This gives the protein CASIRSGQVNTEAFF.

There are a few counts of this clonotype. This rearrangement joins TRBV19 to TRBJ1-1; TRBD1 matches at 7 bases. This CDR3 region has 11 residues. Trimming took 5 bases from V and 12 from J; bases not matched to a gene: 6. Germline V gene data show CDR1 as LNHDA and CDR2 as SQIVND (reference sequence). The CDR3 is CASSGGQTSFF. CDR3 sequence (DNA): TGTGCCAGTAGTGGGGGACAGACGTCTTTCTTT. Drawing the rest from reference TRBV19 and TRBJ1-1, the complete variable domain is DGGITQSPKYLFRKEGQNVTLSCEQNLNHDAMYWYRQDPGQGLRLIYYSQIVNDFQKGDIAEGYSVSREKKESFPLTVTSAQKNPTAFYLCASSGGQTSFFGQGTRLTVV.